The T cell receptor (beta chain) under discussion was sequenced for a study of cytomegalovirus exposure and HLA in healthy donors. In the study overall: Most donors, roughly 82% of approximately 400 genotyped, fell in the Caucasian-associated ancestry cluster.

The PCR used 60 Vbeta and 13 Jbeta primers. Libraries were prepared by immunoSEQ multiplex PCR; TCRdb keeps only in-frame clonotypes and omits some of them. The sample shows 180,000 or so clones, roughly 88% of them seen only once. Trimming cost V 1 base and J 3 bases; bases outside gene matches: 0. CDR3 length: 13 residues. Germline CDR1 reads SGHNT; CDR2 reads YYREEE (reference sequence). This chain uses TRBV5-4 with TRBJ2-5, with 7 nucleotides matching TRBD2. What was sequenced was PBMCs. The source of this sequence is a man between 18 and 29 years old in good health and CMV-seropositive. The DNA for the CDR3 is TGTGCCAGCAGCTTGCGGGGGGAAGAGACCCAGTACTTC. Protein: CASSLRGEETQYF.